This T cell receptor beta chain was obtained from a study of T cells in Graves' hyperthyroidism and ophthalmopathy (dated by TCRdb to about 2019). Context from the whole study: Peripheral blood was sampled at the time of initial diagnosis, prior to any treatment. The paper describes TCR Vbeta CDR3 sequencing of 120 to 150 peripheral blood samples, made up of fewer than 50 ophthalmopathy patients, around 78 hyperthyroidism patients and about 17 progressor patients. Once sampling was done, hyperthyroidism patients were given methimazole at a starting dose of 30 mg daily, whereas ophthalmopathy patients were given high-dose intravenous methylprednisolone. The approximately 95 discovery patients were divided at random into training and test sets in a 7:3 ratio. In addition, the study compared T-cell repertoires in thyroid tissue and in blood from over 5 Graves' hyperthyroidism patients. TCR V-J signatures able to tell the groups apart were searched for in a discovery cohort of some 97 patients, of whom around 43 had Graves' ophthalmopathy and about 60 had stable Graves' hyperthyroidism. Prospective prediction of ophthalmopathy was tested in an independent validation cohort of fewer than 20 hyperthyroidism patients and some 17 patients who later progressed to ophthalmopathy.

Stable Graves' hyperthyroidism was defined as no progression to ophthalmopathy during 18 months of follow-up. The hyperthyroidism patients were between 18 and 65 years old and newly diagnosed, with a disease duration of less than 2 months. Any patient with an uncontrolled infection, another autoimmune disease, pregnancy or lactation was excluded. Diagnoses relied on clinical symptoms, serum thyroxine and TRAb, thyroid ultrasound and orbital computed tomography. PBMCs were separated from roughly 9.3 ml of fresh peripheral blood using Ficoll-Paque density gradient centrifugation. Trizol reagent was used to extract total RNA, and RNA quality was then checked on an Agilent 2100 Bioanalyzer. The TCR beta CDR3 regions were amplified from the RNA transcripts. A first-round RT-PCR of the TCR CDR3 used the HTBI primer set with the Qiagen OneStep RT-PCR kit. Libraries were constructed in a second round of multiplex PCR, after which size selection and purification were performed. Paired-end sequencing of the libraries was performed with 100 bp reads on an Illumina HiSeq2000. From the authors' description of their analysis: SOAPnuke was used to process the raw data, removing reads that contained adapters or uncalled bases, had a mean Phred below 15, or lacked an exact match to the constant primer or identifier. COPE v1.2.5 was used to merge high-quality paired reads, and clonotypes were defined as unique nucleotide sequences. MiTCR v1.1 was used to align the clonotypes against IMGT TRBV, TRBD and TRBJ reference segments. Only V-J combinations with frequency above 0.0001, covering 99% to 99.2% of repertoires, were analysed. The TCS score was defined as the ratio of F50 (clonal expansion) to E x V (chaos), calculated using BLOSUM62-based TCRdist between CDR3 peptides within each V-J. Welch's t-statistics and random forest reduced roughly 540 V-J features to some 14, which were used in a naive Bayes classifier (R e1071). TCRdb handled the public reads itself, with Q25 trimming in fastp and clone calling in MiXCR, and kept productive beta chains. Each CDR3 protein gets just one entry, which takes the most common genes and DNA from the rows behind it. In this record, the V and J calls reflect TCRdb's handling and not the investigators' own analysis. The sample table shows more than 500,000 distinct CDR3 sequences, and around 15% are seen once. The top ten constitute around 4% of the sample.

Trimming at the junction amounts to 8 bases on V and 1 base on J, and the germline ends lie 17 bases apart. Spanning cysteine to phenylalanine, the CDR3 consists of 15 amino acids. Here the CDR3 DNA is all that survives: 45 bases in frame from base 1. The germline V gene provides CDR1 SNHLY and CDR2 FYNNEI. What the authors observed across the whole study: A model built on a 13 V-J signature distinguished ophthalmopathy from stable hyperthyroidism, reaching around 90% sensitivity and about 81% specificity in cross-validation and 80%/75% in testing. Sample size was not statistically predetermined, and investigators were not blinded to group allocation. During validation, the model predicted progression to ophthalmopathy a median of around 6 months ahead of onset, with 60% to 71% sensitivity and roughly 75% specificity. Most expanded thyroid clonotypes (frequency above 0.001) were also found in blood, which suggests that blood repertoires may mirror thyroid immune responses.

This clonotype was recorded many times. Its antigen is still unknown. No much larger clone exists at a distance of one base, and base qualities are not known. Material for sequencing was blood. The chain uses TRBV2 and TRBJ2-5; the D gene is possibly TRBD2, with 5 bases matching. This sequence was found in a young woman with Graves' hyperthyroidism. The DNA sequence follows: TGTGCCAGCCAACCCACTAGAGCCTCCCAAGAGACCCAGTACTTC. Its translation is CASQPTRASQETQYF.